This section outlines one T cell receptor (beta chain) sequence together with its context. Its antigen is not identified. This entry comes from a study of beta chain features in type 1 diabetes. The authors sorted CD4+ naive, central memory, regulatory and stem cell-like memory cells via CD45RO/CCR7/CD25/CD127/CD95/CD27. Study-wide results and caveats: Over-representation of high TCR-expressing cells was a possible consequence of cDNA sequencing. Type 1 diabetes patients had TCRB CDR3s that were shorter (moderately but significantly so) in all four CD4+ subsets. When VDJ junctions were examined, type 1 diabetes patients showed fewer insertions and more deletions.

The V gene end was trimmed by 5 bases and the J gene end by 4 bases; junction bases not matched to a gene: 4. CDR3 size: 16 residues. Germline V gene data show CDR1 as MGHDK and CDR2 as SYGVNS. TCRB transcripts that were expressed got sequenced, as all of the isolated RNA had been reverse transcribed. Deep immunoSEQ sequencing covered naive, central memory and regulatory T cell samples. Clones were sequenced by immunoSEQ multiplex PCR, and TCRdb holds only the in-frame ones, with some missing. The data show around 300,000 clones, with 14% to 15% seen just once and approximately 0.015% held by the top ten.

The TCR comes from a man aged 18 to 29 with type 1 diabetes. Sequenced: naive CD4+ T cells from blood. This chain connects TRBV25-1 to TRBJ2-3; 15 bases match TRBD2. The CDR3 here is CASSQGLAGGPDTQYF. The CDR3 DNA is TGTGCCAGCAGTCAAGGACTAGCGGGAGGGCCAGATACGCAGTATTTT.